These T cell receptor beta chains were read from a single sample in a study of control samples from healthy donors and cancer patients. Measured with immunoSEQ multiplex PCR; TCRdb has only the in-frame clones, and not every one. The data contain about 200,000 clones, 91% of them singletons. The sequencing sample was made of blood. All receptors derive from a man aged 30 to 45 in good health. CDR3s include the opening cysteine and the closing phenylalanine or tryptophan. A D gene is named only where the DNA matches it firmly. Not all rows give a size; the values are once, few, many and, for expanded clones, a class.

TRBJ2-7 - TRBV9 - CASSPNMGGGGGEQYF TGTGCCAGCAGCCCTAATATGGGGGGGGGCGGTGGCGAGCAGTACTTC
TRBJ2-3 - TRBV5-8 - CASSLAKRGSTDTQYF TGTGCCAGCAGCTTGGCCAAGCGTGGTTCCACAGATACGCAGTATTTT
TRBJ2-3 TRBD2 TRBV10-3 - CAISGGGTSTDTQYF TGTGCCATCAGTGGCGGGGGGACTAGCACAGATACGCAGTATTTT
TRBJ1-6 - TRBV2 - CASRLGRTDYNSPLHF TGTGCCAGCAGGTTAGGGAGGACAGATTATAATTCACCCCTCCACTTT
TRBJ2-3 - TRBV19 - CASSGQGYQISTDTQYF TGTGCCAGTAGCGGCCAGGGGTATCAGATTAGCACAGATACGCAGTATTTT
TRBJ2-1 - TRBV7-2 - CASSFWGPGNEQFF TGTGCCAGCAGCTTTTGGGGGCCTGGCAATGAGCAGTTCTTC
TRBJ2-7 - TRBV18 - CASSRTSVASPAEQYF TGTGCCAGCTCAAGGACGTCCGTGGCGTCCCCTGCTGAGCAGTACTTC
TRBJ2-7 - TRBV2 few CASSEAPRSEQYF TGTGCCAGCAGTGAAGCGCCCCGGTCCGAGCAGTACTTC
TRBJ2-7 TRBD1 TRBV5-5 - CASSRTGAGEQYF TGTGCCAGCAGCAGGACAGGGGCGGGCGAGCAGTACTTC
TRBJ1-2 TRBD1 TRBV5-1 - CASSSGQQGYTF TGCGCCAGCAGCTCGGGACAGCAGGGCTACACCTTC
TRBJ1-2 - TRBV29-1 - CSVPQSQGGGGYTF TGCAGCGTCCCCCAATCACAGGGAGGTGGCGGCTACACCTTC
TRBJ2-3 TRBD2 TRBV10-1 - CASSEGSGGNLGTDTQYF TGCGCCAGCAGTGAGGGTAGCGGGGGGAATCTCGGCACAGATACGCAGTATTTT
TRBJ1-4 TRBD1 TRBV6-1 - CASSEEHQGVANEKLFF TGTGCCAGCAGCGAAGAACACCAGGGGGTGGCTAATGAAAAACTGTTTTTT
TRBJ2-7 - TRBV10-3 - CAIGGEFSYEQYF TGTGCCATCGGCGGGGAGTTTTCCTACGAGCAGTACTTC
TRBJ2-3 - TRBV27 once CASSPDRSTDTQYF TGTGCCAGCAGCCCCGACAGGAGCACAGATACGCAGTATTTT